This T cell receptor beta chain was obtained from a study of blood T cell repertoires in COVID-19. The overall study: The samples span acute and convalescent COVID-19 from the United States, Italy and Spain. From T cells, B-cell-depleted T cells, or PBMCs came the material, which was cDNA or gDNA.

Original data processing: Amplified reference gene primers provided the basis for estimating nucleated cell counts. Sequencing was performed with immunoSEQ multiplex PCR; in TCRdb, only in-frame clones are kept and a portion is missing. D and trimming were read from the DNA, whereas the V and J calls and clone size are those reported in that table. The repertoire holds more than 95,000 clones, with roughly 91% as singletons. What was sequenced was peripheral blood. This sequence was found in a human donor in a cohort sampled during active COVID-19.

CDR3 sequence: CASSVGGRGTEAFF. CDR3 DNA: TGTGCCAGCAGTGTCGGGGGAAGGGGAACTGAAGCTTTCTTT. This chain connects TRBV2 to TRBJ1-1; TRBD1 might be the D (5 bases). Germline V gene data show CDR1 as SNHLY and CDR2 as FYNNEI. The V end lost 4 bases, the J end lost 5 bases, and 14 bases lay between the germline ends. The CDR3 extends over 14 amino acids.